This T cell receptor beta chain came from a study of T cell changes during pregnancy in multiple sclerosis (dated by TCRdb to between 2018 and 2021). Describing the broader study: Changes in the T cell repertoire over the course of pregnancy were examined in this study in women with multiple sclerosis.

From cysteine to phenylalanine, the CDR3 is 13 amino acids long. The CDR3 DNA has 39 bases and is translated from base 1. CDR1 is given as PRHDT and CDR2 as FYEKMQ, both from the germline V gene (reference sequence). As concerns this clone: It lacks a known antigen. A junction boundary mismatches the germline segment, possibly from a read error. This CDR3 is also generated by other DNA sequences in the sample.

The receptor library was made with the immunoSEQ multiplex PCR assay. Drawn from immuneACCESS, this table holds only the in-frame rearrangements with V and J called that TCRdb kept. Clones are partly lost; checked studies trace under half to an unresolved V gene and leave the rest unexplained. This sample gives tens of thousands of clones in total; 88% of them show up just once. Around 5.6% of the sample rests with the top ten. The input for sequencing was CD8+ T cells from peripheral blood mononuclear cells, taken after pregnancy. In this chain, TRBV13 is recombined with TRBJ1-2, with 8 central nucleotides matching TRBD1. This TCR was sampled from a female donor in good health, enrolled as a control in a pregnancy study. The CDR3 amino acid sequence is: CASSTQGVYGYTF. The base sequence is TGTGCCAGCAGCACACAGGGGGTCTATGGTTACACCTTC.